This is a list of T cell receptor beta chains from one sample in a study of T-cell memory formation after mild COVID-19. MiXCR was run by TCRdb on the 5' RACE reads, yielding one entry per CDR3 protein. There are roughly 250,000 distinct CDR3 sequences in the sample; over 15% occur only once, and roughly 21% lies in the top ten. The sequenced material came from PBMCs or a T cell subset sorted from them (not recorded which). Every receptor here comes from a man younger than 35 who had mild COVID-19 (a few samples of this study predate the infection). Cell type and time point are not known. The conserved cysteine and the conserved F or W are not part of the CDR3 here. Size is stated for part of the rows, as once, few or many counts, or as a class when the clone is expanded.

size: many
V: TRBV14
J: TRBJ2-3
length: 15
CDR3: ASSQSTGTSGTDTQY

size: few
V: TRBV28
J: TRBJ2-1
length: 12
CDR3: ASSPGGLGNEQF

size: -
V: TRBV11-2
J: TRBJ1-4
length: 14
CDR3: ASSLGPLLTNEKLF

size: -
V: TRBV15
J: TRBJ2-1
length: 13
CDR3: ATSRSGTGELEQF

size: -
V: TRBV28
J: TRBJ1-3
length: 14
CDR3: ASSLSGTVVRNTIY

size: many
V: TRBV4-3
J: TRBJ1-2
length: 16
CDR3: ASSPPPSQTKGLYGYT

size: few
V: TRBV5-1
J: TRBJ1-2
length: 13
CDR3: ASSLESTGGRGYT

size: -
V: TRBV18
J: TRBJ2-1
length: 13
CDR3: ASSTSSGGYNEQF

size: many
V: TRBV20-1
J: TRBJ2-6
length: 12
CDR3: SASVYSGANVLT

size: -
V: TRBV6-2/TRBV6-3
J: TRBJ2-7
length: 12
CDR3: ASSYSDTGYEQY

size: -
V: TRBV21-1
J: TRBJ2-5
length: 7
CDR3: ASRDRGH

size: few
V: TRBV28
J: TRBJ2-3
length: 13
CDR3: ASSTQGGGTDTQY

size: -
V: TRBV7-9
J: TRBJ1-2
length: 14
CDR3: ASSPPGQALPMGYT

size: -
V: TRBV12-3/TRBV12-4
J: TRBJ2-5
length: 11
CDR3: ASTTGTQETQY

size: -
V: TRBV4-1
J: TRBJ1-2
length: 14
CDR3: ASSHVPGPLNYGYT

size: many
V: TRBV12-3/TRBV12-4
J: TRBJ2-6
length: 18
CDR3: ASSLAPDPLDLGGANVLT

size: -
V: TRBV5-6
J: TRBJ1-2
length: 11
CDR3: ASSLWRDYGYT

size: -
V: TRBV4-1
J: TRBJ1-2
length: 17
CDR3: ASSQANRDRGRLNYGYT

size: -
V: TRBV20-1
J: TRBJ1-1
length: 12
CDR3: SAKRQGILTEAF

size: few
V: TRBV7-2
J: TRBJ2-1
length: 14
CDR3: ASSLAGTSSYNEQF

size: few
V: TRBV27
J: TRBJ1-1
length: 13
CDR3: ASSPSGRGYTEAF

size: few
V: TRBV18
J: TRBJ2-7
length: 14
CDR3: ASSPSSLGRGYEQY

size: -
V: TRBV9
J: TRBJ1-1
length: 12
CDR3: ASSVGTGHTEAF

size: -
V: TRBV7-2
J: TRBJ1-3
length: 11
CDR3: ASSLQGGNTIY

size: -
V: TRBV6-2/TRBV6-3
J: TRBJ2-2
length: 9
CDR3: ASNIPGELF

size: few
V: TRBV11-2
J: TRBJ1-3
length: 15
CDR3: ASSFRDRVISGNTIY

size: -
V: TRBV4-2
J: TRBJ2-3
length: 11
CDR3: ASTAGGYDTQY

size: -
V: TRBV5-1
J: TRBJ1-1
length: 13
CDR3: ASSLSAGVDTEAF

size: few
V: TRBV5-5
J: TRBJ1-6
length: 15
CDR3: ASSLGTESSYNSPLH